Shown below are 13 T cell receptor beta chains from a single sample sequenced in a study of cytomegalovirus exposure and HLA in healthy donors. In the PCR, 60 Vbeta and 13 Jbeta primers were used. Profiling relied on immunoSEQ multiplex PCR, and the TCRdb table lists in-frame clones only, not all of them. The sample lists approximately 140,000 clones, around 72% occurring once. The sample was PBMCs. These receptors were taken from a human donor in good health.

This rearrangement joins TRBV4-1 to TRBJ2-1, with TRBD2 identical over 12 bases. In germline, CDR1 is MGHRA, CDR2 YSYEKL. The CDR3 runs 16 residues. V dropped 0 bases and J dropped 4; count of bases not matched to a gene: 1. The CDR3 DNA is TGCGCCAGCAGCCAAGAGACTAGCGGGGGATACAATGAGCAGTTCTTC. Its translation: CASSQETSGGYNEQFF.

This sequence joins TRBV5-1 and TRBJ2-2; D perhaps matches TRBD1 (5 bases). This CDR3 has 18 amino acids. CDR1 SGHRS and CDR2 YFSETQ come from the germline V gene. Trimming removed 1 base from V and 1 base from J, with 17 bases in between. In DNA form, the CDR3 reads TGCGCCAGCAGCTTGTTGCTAGGGGATAATAGGAACACCGGGGAGCTGTTTTTT. It codes for CASSLLLGDNRNTGELFF.

J is TRBJ1-1 and V is TRBV25-1; TRBD1 might be the D (5 bases). The CDR3 has 13 amino acids. Trimming cost V 5 bases and J 2 bases, with 9 bases left between them. Germline CDR1 and CDR2: MGHDK and SYGVNS. The DNA of the CDR3 is TGTGCCAGCAGTCAGACAGCAAACACTGAAGCTTTCTTT. This gives the protein CASSQTANTEAFF.

This clone was recorded once. This chain links TRBV5-6 with TRBJ2-1; 13 bases fit TRBD2. Trimming at V came to 4 bases and at J to 6 bases, leaving 4 bases not matched to a gene. CDR3 size: 15 residues. Germline V lookup: CDR1 SGHDT, CDR2 YYEEEE. The chain's CDR3 is CASSQRLAGGNEQFF. In nucleotides, the CDR3 is TGTGCCAGCAGCCAGAGACTAGCGGGGGGCAATGAGCAGTTCTTC.

V and J are TRBV29-1 and TRBJ1-2; D ambiguous. Trimming stripped 6 bases from V and 4 bases from J, with 15 bases between. The V gene's germline CDR1 is SQVTM and CDR2 ANQGSEA. The CDR3 has 13 residues. This chain's CDR3 is CSVESADSYGYTF. CDR3 DNA: TGCAGCGTCGAATCGGCGGATTCCTATGGCTACACCTTC.

Turning to this clone: Other DNA sequences from this sample encode an identical CDR3 as well. The chain joins TRBV20-1 to TRBJ1-1; D unclear. CDR3 length: 10 amino acids. Germline lookup yields CDR1 DFQATT and CDR2 SNEGSKA (reference sequence). The V end lost 1 base, the J end lost 8 bases, and 5 bases lay between the germline ends. The CDR3 DNA sequence: TGCAGTGCTAGAGCGGGAGAAGCTTTCTTT. Amino acids: CSARAGEAFF.

The V and J genes are TRBV4-1 and TRBJ2-2; D is undetermined. The ends were cut back, 8 bases at V and 1 base at J, with 8 bases in the middle. This CDR3 region has 13 residues. Germline V lookup: CDR1 MGHRA, CDR2 YSYEKL. The CDR3 here is CASLAENTGELFF. Here the CDR3 DNA reads TGCGCCAGCCTGGCGGAGAACACCGGGGAGCTGTTTTTT.

The sample holds one count of this clone. CDR3 nucleotide sequence: TGTGCCAGCAGGGTACCGGGACATAGTAGGGCGCAGTATTTT. This sequence encodes CASRVPGHSRAQYF. The chain links TRBV6-1 to TRBJ2-3; D might be TRBD1 (6 bases). Germline values: CDR1 MNHNS, CDR2 SASEGT. This CDR3 region has 14 residues. Trimming shortened V by 6 bases and J by 10 bases, and 20 bases separated the two germline ends.

V is TRBV7-9 and J is TRBJ1-1; no clear D gene. The CDR3 extends over 13 amino acids. V was shortened by 3 bases and J by 4 bases, with 9 bases between the two germline ends. Germline V gene data show CDR1 as SEHNR and CDR2 as FQNEAQ (reference sequence). Written as DNA, the CDR3 is TGTGCCAGCAGCTTTACGACAAGCACTGAAGCTTTCTTT. This translates into CASSFTTSTEAFF.

The chain uses TRBV5-1 and TRBJ2-4, with TRBD1 matching over 9 bases. The V gene end was trimmed by 4 bases and the J gene end by 3 bases; junction bases not matched to a gene: 5. CDR1 is SGHRS, CDR2 YFSETQ, per germline. The CDR3 length is 15 residues. CDR3 loop: CASSRTGVDKNIQYF. The CDR3 coding sequence is TGCGCCAGCAGCCGGACAGGGGTAGACAAAAACATTCAGTACTTC.

This clone was found a few times. This chain uses TRBV27 with TRBJ2-7; D gene ambiguous. The CDR3 spans 11 residues. V was pared by 4 bases and J by 4 bases, with 5 bases between. CDR1 is MNHEY, CDR2 SMNVEV, per germline (reference sequence). In DNA, the CDR3 is TGTGCCAGCAGTTCCTTGTACGAGCAGTACTTC. This translates into CASSSLYEQYF.

This rearrangement joins TRBV30 to TRBJ2-6, with 8 bases aligning to TRBD2. The CDR3 is 15 amino acids. From germline, CDR1 is GTSNPN and CDR2 SVGIG (reference sequence). V was pared by 5 bases and J by 4 bases, with 7 bases of the junction left unmatched. The CDR3, as DNA: TGTGCCTGGGGCCGGGGGGGCCGGGGGGCCAACGTCCTGACTTTC. It is translated as CAWGRGGRGANVLTF.

This sequence joins TRBV7-9 and TRBJ1-6; the match to TRBD1 covers 8 bases. The V segment lost 4 bases and the J segment 6 bases; nucleotides outside the gene matches: 5. Germline CDR1 is SEHNR and CDR2 is FQNEAQ (reference sequence). The CDR3 is 15 residues long. CDR3 sequence reads: CASSSTGGFNSPLHF. The CDR3 nucleotides are TGTGCCAGCAGCTCCACAGGGGGTTTTAATTCACCCCTCCACTTT.